These T cell receptor beta chains were read from a single sample in a study of blood T cell repertoires in COVID-19. Clones were read by immunoSEQ multiplex PCR, and TCRdb kept only the in-frame ones, dropping some. The table records around 200,000 clones, under 90% of them present only once. Sequenced material: peripheral blood. The receptors originated from an elderly man with acute or convalescent COVID-19. CDR3s include the opening cysteine and the closing phenylalanine or tryptophan. D genes are given only for firm matches. Size values are once, few and many counts, or a class for expanded clones, and some rows have none.

j_call: TRBJ2-2
v_call: TRBV18
clone_size: once
cdr3_length: 15
d_call: TRBD1
cdr3_aa: CASSPRTGRIGELFF
cdr3_nt: TGTGCCAGCTCTCCCAGGACAGGGCGGATCGGGGAGCTGTTTTTT

j_call: TRBJ2-1
v_call: TRBV5-1
clone_size: NA
cdr3_length: 15
d_call: TRBD2
cdr3_aa: CASSLRGSGRPEQFF
cdr3_nt: TGCGCCAGCAGCCTGCGTGGTAGCGGGAGGCCAGAGCAGTTCTTC

j_call: TRBJ2-3
v_call: TRBV18
clone_size: NA
cdr3_length: 15
d_call: NA
cdr3_aa: CASSPLGATQDTQYF
cdr3_nt: TGTGCCAGCTCACCCCTGGGGGCTACACAGGATACGCAGTATTTT

j_call: TRBJ2-3
v_call: TRBV9
clone_size: NA
cdr3_length: 14
d_call: NA
cdr3_aa: CASSASGFTDTQYF
cdr3_nt: TGTGCCAGCAGCGCGTCCGGTTTCACAGATACGCAGTATTTT

j_call: TRBJ1-5
v_call: TRBV19
clone_size: NA
cdr3_length: 14
d_call: NA
cdr3_aa: CASARDNSNQPQHF
cdr3_nt: TGTGCCAGTGCCCGGGACAATAGCAATCAGCCCCAGCATTTT

j_call: TRBJ1-3
v_call: TRBV6-5
clone_size: once
cdr3_length: 14
d_call: NA
cdr3_aa: CASSRTFSGNTIYF
cdr3_nt: TGTGCCAGCAGTCGGACATTCTCTGGAAACACCATATATTTT

j_call: TRBJ1-3
v_call: TRBV28
clone_size: few
cdr3_length: 17
d_call: TRBD1
cdr3_aa: CASSSSAGTGYGNTIYF
cdr3_nt: TGTGCCAGCAGTTCGTCCGCTGGGACAGGGTATGGAAACACCATATATTTT

j_call: TRBJ2-1
v_call: TRBV29-1
clone_size: NA
cdr3_length: 14
d_call: NA
cdr3_aa: CSVDAPGTFNEQFF
cdr3_nt: TGCAGCGTAGACGCTCCCGGGACTTTTAATGAGCAGTTCTTC

j_call: TRBJ1-5
v_call: TRBV5-8
clone_size: NA
cdr3_length: 14
d_call: TRBD1
cdr3_aa: CASSGGQGFQPQHF
cdr3_nt: TGTGCCAGCAGCGGGGGACAGGGATTTCAGCCCCAGCATTTT

j_call: TRBJ1-4
v_call: TRBV9
clone_size: NA
cdr3_length: 16
d_call: TRBD1
cdr3_aa: CASSVEGTGHGEKLFF
cdr3_nt: TGTGCCAGCAGCGTAGAGGGGACAGGACATGGAGAAAAACTGTTTTTT

j_call: TRBJ1-5
v_call: TRBV6-5
clone_size: NA
cdr3_length: 15
d_call: TRBD1
cdr3_aa: CASKRDRGSNQPQHF
cdr3_nt: TGTGCCAGCAAGAGGGACAGGGGAAGCAATCAGCCCCAGCATTTT